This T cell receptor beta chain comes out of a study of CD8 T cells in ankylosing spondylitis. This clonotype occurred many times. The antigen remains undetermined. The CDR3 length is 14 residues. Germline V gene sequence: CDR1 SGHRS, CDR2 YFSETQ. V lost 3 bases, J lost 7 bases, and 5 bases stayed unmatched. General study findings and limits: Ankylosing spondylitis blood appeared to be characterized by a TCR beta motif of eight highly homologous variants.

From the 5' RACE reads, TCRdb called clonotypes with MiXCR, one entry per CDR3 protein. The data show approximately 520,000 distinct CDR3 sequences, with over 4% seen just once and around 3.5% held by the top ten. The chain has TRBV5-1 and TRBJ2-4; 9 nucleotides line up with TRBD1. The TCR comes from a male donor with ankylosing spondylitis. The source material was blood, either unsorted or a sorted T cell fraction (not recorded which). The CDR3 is CASSYGTGRNIQYF. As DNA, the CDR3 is TGCGCCAGCAGCTACGGGACAGGGAGGAACATTCAGTACTTC.